This T cell receptor (beta chain) came from a study of regulatory T cells in long-lasting Graves disease (dated by TCRdb to about 2021). Describing the broader study: Patients with newly diagnosed Graves' disease had been on antithyroid drugs for under 3 months. A total of about 35 samples underwent TCR sequencing: some 13 from persistent and some 20 from newly diagnosed Graves' disease patients. Peripheral blood TCR sequencing and RNA sequencing compared persistent Graves' disease patients with newly diagnosed Graves' disease patients. The study was conducted in China and was registered as a clinical trial.

Summary of the overall study and its limitations: Persistent disease showed preferential use of TRBV28, TRBJ1-2 and TRBJ2-5, whereas newly diagnosed disease favored TRBV20-1 and TRBJ2-1. Only peripheral blood was studied, because thyroid tissue, the primary lesion, was inaccessible. Lower TCR Shannon entropy and fewer highly expanded clones were observed in persistent Graves' disease patients than in newly diagnosed patients, which suggested clonal expansion. Persistent patients shared more public clonotypes among themselves (around 2,500) than newly diagnosed patients did (roughly 920). Sequencing and analysis were restricted to the TCR beta chain. The authors acknowledged the small sample size as a limitation that may reduce accuracy.

Sample time point, as interpreted from the label and publication: newly diagnosed GD, antithyroid drugs for less than 3 months. For both TCR sequencing and RNA sequencing, RNA was extracted from PBMCs using TRIzol. Graves' disease was diagnosed according to American Thyroid Association guidelines. The patients came from an endocrinology department in Xi'an, China. From each patient, about 9 milliliters of peripheral blood was collected into an EDTA anticoagulant tube. Ficoll Paque Plus density gradient separation was used to isolate PBMCs, and no additional T cell sorting was done. An Agilent 2100 Bioanalyzer and agarose gel were used to check RNA quality, and a NanoDrop 2000 was used to measure RNA concentration. V loses 4 bases, J loses 4 bases, and the germline ends lie 10 bases apart. CDR1 and CDR2 were assigned from the germline V gene as SNHLY and FYNNEI. The CDR3 starts with the cysteine, ends with the phenylalanine, and has 14 residues. Only the CDR3 DNA is retained, 42 bases long and in frame from the first base.

A word on this clonotype: It has no known antigen specificity. Per-base qualities were not stored, and no clone one base away is much larger.

Library creation used multiplex PCR. For sequencing, an Illumina HiSeq 4000 was employed. TCR beta libraries were built with iRepertoire HTBI primers and Arm-PCR amplification of CDR3 regions. Before sequencing, the PCR products underwent gel purification. The original pipeline was this. A total of 62 TRBV and under 15 TRBJ segments were identified across samples and were used for gene usage analysis of CDR3 amino acid clonotypes. COPE and FqMerger were used to merge filtered high-quality paired reads into contigs. BLAST was used to align contigs to IMGT TRBV, TRBD and TRBJ reference genes, with CDR3 defined following IMGT. Highly expanded clones were defined as clonotypes with a frequency above 0.1%. Shannon entropy was used to measure repertoire diversity, and the Gini coefficient was used to measure V-J evenness. A clonotype was considered public if more than one individual shared it. TCRdb itself trimmed the public reads at Q25 with fastp, ran MiXCR and retained productive beta chains. When rows share a CDR3 protein, they turn into one entry using the most common DNA and genes. What appears here as the V and J calls and clone size reflects TCRdb's work, not the paper's. The sample yields 450,000 to 700,000 distinct CDR3 sequences; about 13% were counted once. The ten largest account for 10% of the sample.

These sequences were also reported in another study, on T cells in Graves' hyperthyroidism and ophthalmopathy. The second study also describes: Graves' hyperthyroidism was defined as stable when no progression to ophthalmopathy occurred over 18 months of follow-up. Hyperthyroidism patients were newly diagnosed, with disease duration under 2 months, and aged 18 to 65 years. Any patient with an uncontrolled infection, another autoimmune disease, pregnancy or lactation was excluded. Diagnoses relied on clinical symptoms, serum thyroxine and TRAb, thyroid ultrasound and orbital computed tomography. The first round of RT-PCR for the TCR CDR3 was performed with the HTBI primer set and the Qiagen OneStep RT-PCR kit. Most expanded thyroid clonotypes (frequency above 0.001) were also detected in blood, suggesting blood repertoires may reflect thyroid immune responses. In cross-validation, a model built on a 13 V-J signature told ophthalmopathy apart from stable hyperthyroidism with less than 90% sensitivity and about 81% specificity, and in testing the same model reached 80%/75%. In validation, the model predicted progression to ophthalmopathy a median of around six months before onset, with approximately 70% sensitivity and almost 75% specificity. To identify TCR V-J signatures that set the groups apart, the researchers used a discovery cohort of 100 patients, made up of about 44 with Graves' ophthalmopathy and about 55 with stable Graves' hyperthyroidism. An independent validation cohort of under 20 hyperthyroidism patients and about 16 patients who later progressed to ophthalmopathy tested prospective prediction of ophthalmopathy. The 100 discovery patients were randomly split 7:3 into training and test sets. In about 6 Graves' hyperthyroidism patients, the study also compared T-cell repertoires from thyroid tissue with T-cell repertoires from blood. Once sampling was done, hyperthyroidism patients were given methimazole at a starting dose of 30 mg daily, whereas ophthalmopathy patients were given high-dose intravenous methylprednisolone. Libraries were constructed in a second round of multiplex PCR, after which size selection and purification were performed. The libraries were sequenced on an Illumina HiSeq2000 using paired-end 100 bp reads. Raw data were processed with SOAPnuke, discarding reads with adapters, uncalled bases, mean Phred below 15, or no exact constant-primer or identifier match. COPE v1.2.5 was used to merge high-quality paired reads, and clonotypes were defined as unique nucleotide sequences. MiTCR v1.1 was used to align the clonotypes against IMGT TRBV, TRBD and TRBJ reference segments. Analysis was restricted to V-J combinations with a frequency above 0.0001, which covered 98% to 99.2% of repertoires. The TCS score was defined as F50 (clonal expansion) divided by E x V (chaos), with BLOSUM62-based TCRdist calculated between CDR3 peptides within each V-J. Welch's t-statistics and random forest reduced fewer than 600 V-J features to 13, which were used in a naive Bayes classifier (R e1071). Sample size was not statistically predetermined, and blinding of investigators to group allocation was not performed. The paper reports TCR Vbeta CDR3 sequencing of 140 or so peripheral blood samples: 40 to 45 ophthalmopathy, 75 to 80 hyperthyroidism and around 17 progressor patients.

The chain couples TRBV2 to TRBJ2-2, with the D gene call left open. The source of this sequence is a man aged 30-40 years with Graves disease. Donor details come from another sample of the same person, matched by shared clones. Sequenced material: peripheral blood mononuclear cells (PBMCs), taken at new diagnosis, from a patient treated with antithyroid drugs. This receptor has the CDR3 CASSVVVSTGELFF. The DNA reads TGTGCCAGCAGTGTAGTTGTGAGCACCGGGGAGCTGTTTTTT. When the CDR3 is completed using the reference TRBV2 and TRBJ2-2 genes on either side, the full variable domain is EPEVTQTPSHQVTQMGQEVILRCVPISNHLYFYWYRQILGQKVEFLVSFYNNEISEKSEIFDDQFSVERPDGSNFTLKIRSTKLEDSAMYFCASSVVVSTGELFFGEGSRLTVL.